Sequencing of this TCR beta chain was carried out in a study of blood T cell repertoires in COVID-19. Study-level background: Spain, Italy and the United States supplied samples that represented acute and convalescent COVID-19. From T cells, B-cell-depleted T cells, or PBMCs came the material, which was cDNA or gDNA.

The V gene's germline CDR1 is SGDLS and CDR2 YYNGEE. The CDR3 loop spans 16 amino acids. V lost 4 bases, J lost 4 bases, and 11 bases stayed unmatched. Under the authors' procedure: Quantification of nucleated cells was approximated via reference gene primer amplification. TCRdb keeps only in-frame clones here, not all; method: immunoSEQ multiplex PCR. V, J and clone size were drawn from that table, and D and trimming were deduced from the DNA. Altogether 250,000 or so clones are present, around 85% being singletons, with the ten largest covering just under 6.5%. The source is a woman aged 60-75 years with active or convalescent COVID-19. Source material: peripheral blood. J is TRBJ2-1 and V is TRBV9; 7 bases agree with TRBD2. DNA of the CDR3: TGTGCCAGCAGCCCAGATCAAGGACTAGTTTACAATGAGCAGTTCTTC. Translated: CASSPDQGLVYNEQFF.